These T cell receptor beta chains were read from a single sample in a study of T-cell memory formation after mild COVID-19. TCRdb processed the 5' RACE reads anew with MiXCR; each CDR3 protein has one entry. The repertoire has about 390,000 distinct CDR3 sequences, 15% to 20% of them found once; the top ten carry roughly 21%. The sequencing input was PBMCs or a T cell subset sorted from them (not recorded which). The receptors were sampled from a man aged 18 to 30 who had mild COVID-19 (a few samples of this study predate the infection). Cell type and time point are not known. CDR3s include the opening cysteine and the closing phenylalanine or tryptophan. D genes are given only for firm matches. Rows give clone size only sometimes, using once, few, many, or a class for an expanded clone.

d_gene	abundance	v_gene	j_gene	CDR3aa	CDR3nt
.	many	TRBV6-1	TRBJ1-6	CATDHRPGHWGSNSPLHF	TGTGCCACCGATCACCGCCCCGGACACTGGGGCTCCAATTCACCCCTCCACTTT
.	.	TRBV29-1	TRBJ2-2	CSVEAGRGRTGELFF	TGCAGCGTTGAAGCAGGACGGGGTAGGACCGGGGAGCTGTTTTTT
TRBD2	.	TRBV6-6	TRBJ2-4	CASLGLAENIQYF	TGTGCCAGCCTGGGACTAGCGGAAAACATTCAGTACTTC
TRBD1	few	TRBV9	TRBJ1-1	CASSAGTGSNTEAFF	TGTGCCAGCAGCGCCGGGACAGGGTCGAACACTGAAGCTTTCTTT
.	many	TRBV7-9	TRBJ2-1	CASRMGRGEQFF	TGTGCCAGCAGGATGGGCCGTGGTGAGCAGTTCTTC
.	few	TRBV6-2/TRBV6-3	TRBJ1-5	CASSGEGNQPQHF	TGTGCCAGCTCCGGGGAGGGCAATCAGCCCCAGCATTTT
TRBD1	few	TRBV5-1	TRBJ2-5	CASSATGGNEVETQYF	TGCGCCAGCAGCGCGACAGGGGGCAATGAGGTCGAGACCCAGTACTTC
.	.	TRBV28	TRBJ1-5	CASSTNQPQHF	TGTGCCAGCAGTACGAATCAGCCCCAGCATTTT
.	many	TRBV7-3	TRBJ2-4	CASSLGDGNIQYF	TGTGCCAGCAGCTTAGGGGACGGAAACATTCAGTACTTC
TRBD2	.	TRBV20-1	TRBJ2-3	CSARALAVWEDTQYF	TGCAGTGCTAGAGCACTAGCGGTCTGGGAGGATACGCAGTATTTT